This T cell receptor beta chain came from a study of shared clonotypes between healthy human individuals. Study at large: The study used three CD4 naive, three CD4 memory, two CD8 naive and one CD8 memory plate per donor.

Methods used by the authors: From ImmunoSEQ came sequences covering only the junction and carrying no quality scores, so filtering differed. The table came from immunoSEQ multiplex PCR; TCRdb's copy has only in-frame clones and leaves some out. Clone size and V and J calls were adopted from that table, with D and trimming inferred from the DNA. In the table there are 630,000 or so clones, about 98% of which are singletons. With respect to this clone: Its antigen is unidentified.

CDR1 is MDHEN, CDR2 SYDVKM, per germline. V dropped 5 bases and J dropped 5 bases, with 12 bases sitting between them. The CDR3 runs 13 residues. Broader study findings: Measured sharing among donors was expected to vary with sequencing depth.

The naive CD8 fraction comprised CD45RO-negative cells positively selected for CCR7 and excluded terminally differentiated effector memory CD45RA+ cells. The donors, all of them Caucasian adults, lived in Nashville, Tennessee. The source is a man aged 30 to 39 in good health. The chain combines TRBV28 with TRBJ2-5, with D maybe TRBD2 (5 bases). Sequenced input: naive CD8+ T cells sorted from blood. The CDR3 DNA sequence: TGTGCCAGCAGTCAACTAGGGTGGGAGACCCAGTACTTC. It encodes CASSQLGWETQYF.